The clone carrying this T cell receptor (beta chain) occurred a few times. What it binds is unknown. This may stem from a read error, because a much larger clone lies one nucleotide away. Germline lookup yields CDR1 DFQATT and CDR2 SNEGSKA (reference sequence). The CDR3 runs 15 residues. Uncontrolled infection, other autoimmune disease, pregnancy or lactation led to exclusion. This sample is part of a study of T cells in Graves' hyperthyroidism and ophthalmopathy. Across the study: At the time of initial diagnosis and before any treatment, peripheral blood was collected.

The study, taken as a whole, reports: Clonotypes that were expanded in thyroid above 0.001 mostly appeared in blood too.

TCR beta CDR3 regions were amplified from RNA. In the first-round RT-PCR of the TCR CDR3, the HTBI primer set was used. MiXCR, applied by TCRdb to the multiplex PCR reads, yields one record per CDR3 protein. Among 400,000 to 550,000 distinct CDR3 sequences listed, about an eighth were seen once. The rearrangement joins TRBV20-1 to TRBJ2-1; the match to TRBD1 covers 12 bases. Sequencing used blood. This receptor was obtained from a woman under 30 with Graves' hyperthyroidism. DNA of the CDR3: TGCAGTGCCACACCCCCGGGACAGGGGGCCAATGAGCAGCTCTTC. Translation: CSATPPGQGANEQLF.